The 3 T cell receptor beta chains given below trace back to one sample, sequenced in a study of tumor T cells in aggressive B-cell lymphoma. Assay used: immunoSEQ multiplex PCR; TCRdb lists only in-frame clones, some missing. The data show about 11,000 clones, about nine tenths seen once. The sample was tumor tissue. Receptors originate from an adult with diffuse large B cell lymphoma.

The genes are TRBV7-3 and TRBJ2-5, with 12 nucleotides matching TRBD2. V lost 1 base and J lost 4; bases outside the gene matches: 7. The CDR3 is 17 residues long. Germline loops: CDR1 SGHTA, CDR2 FQGTGA. Here the CDR3 reads CASSLNPSGGAGETQYF. The CDR3 DNA reads TGTGCCAGCAGCTTAAACCCTAGCGGGGGGGCAGGAGAGACCCAGTACTTC.

The rearrangement joins TRBV7-9 to TRBJ1-5, with D perhaps matching TRBD1 (6 bases). The CDR3 spans 14 residues. With 3 bases removed from V and 4 bases from J, the gap between germline ends came to 10 bases. The germline gives CDR1 SEHNR, CDR2 FQNEAQ (reference sequence). The chain's CDR3 is CASSLSTGNQPQHF. In DNA, the CDR3 is TGTGCCAGCAGCTTGAGTACAGGGAATCAGCCCCAGCATTTT.

The V call is TRBV2, the J call TRBJ1-6; tentatively, D is TRBD1 (6 bases). The CDR3 has 13 amino acids. Germline CDR1 SNHLY, CDR2 FYNNEI. V lost 6 bases and J 10 bases, leaving 13 bases between the germline ends. This chain's CDR3 is CASSIITGSPLHF. The CDR3 region has the DNA TGTGCCAGCAGCATTATAACAGGGTCACCCCTCCACTTT.